This T cell receptor beta chain was retrieved from a study of response to subunit inactivated influenza vaccine. Study-level points and caveats: It was suggested by the authors that few new T cells are recruited by each seasonal influenza vaccination.

In regard to this clonotype: The target antigen is unknown.

TCRdb reprocessed the RT-PCR reads via MiXCR and lists one record per CDR3 protein. Of a few hundred thousand distinct CDR3 sequences in the sample, approximately 10% were seen once. The clonotype originates from a man between 50 and 59 years old who received an inactivated influenza vaccine. Sequencing was performed on PBMCs from blood, taken 45 days after vaccination.

The CDR3 DNA sequence: TGTGCCATCCGGGGGGGGGAAGAGACCCAGTACTTC. Translation gives CAIRGGEETQYF. The rearrangement links TRBV10-3 to TRBJ2-5, with 8 bases lining up with TRBD2. The CDR3 loop spans 12 amino acids. The germline V gene encodes CDR1 ENHRY and CDR2 SYGVKD. The trim removed 8 bases at V and 3 bases at J, leaving 2 bases unmatched.